This T cell receptor (beta chain) was profiled in a study of T cells of healthy individuals. Germline CDR1 and CDR2: MNHEY and SVGEGT. V lost 7 bases, J lost 2 bases, and 4 bases stayed unmatched. There are 13 residues in the CDR3. TCRdb analysed the 5' RACE reads with MiXCR anew, one entry per CDR3 protein. The sample includes over 95,000 distinct CDR3 sequences, approximately 15% of them seen just once. This clonotype came up many times. This chain links TRBV6-2 or TRBV6-3 with TRBJ2-5; 7 positions agree with TRBD2. The clonotype was recovered from a human donor in good health. CDR3 coding DNA: TGTGCCAGCACCAGAGCGGGACAAGAGACCCAGTACTTC. Its translation is CASTRAGQETQYF.